A single sample is the source of the 8 T cell receptor beta chains below, sequenced in a study of T cells in Graves' hyperthyroidism and ophthalmopathy. RNA transcripts yielded amplified TCR beta CDR3 regions. HTBI primers were the set used in a first-round RT-PCR of the TCR CDR3. TCRdb re-called the multiplex PCR reads with MiXCR, one entry per CDR3 protein. The table includes about 720,000 distinct CDR3 sequences, less than 20% detected once. Sequencing was done on a sample of blood. All receptors derive from a man between 18 and 35 years old with Graves' hyperthyroidism.

There are many counts of this clonotype. This chain links TRBV3-1 with TRBJ2-1, with no clear D. This CDR3 contains 16 residues. The V gene's germline CDR1 is LGHDT and CDR2 YNNKEL (reference sequence). The V end lost 3 bases, the J end lost 2 bases, and 14 bases lay between the germline ends. CDR3 DNA sequence: TGTGCCAGCAGCCACGCGAGAGTCGGTCCCTACAATGAGCAGTTCTTC. It yields the protein CASSHARVGPYNEQFF.

This clonotype came up many times. The CDR3 reads CAWSPLHEQYF. The DNA of the CDR3 is TGTGCCTGGAGCCCCCTCCACGAGCAGTACTTC. The chain has TRBV30 and TRBJ2-7; D is undetermined. The CDR3 sequence is 11 residues long. V lost 3 bases, J lost 5 bases, and 8 bases lay in between. Germline-derived CDR1 and CDR2 are GTSNPN and SVGIG (reference sequence).

The chain joins TRBV3-1 to TRBJ2-5; 7 bases align to TRBD1. CDR3 size: 15 residues. V shed 4 bases and J 5 bases; nucleotides not matched to a gene: 10. Germline V gene lookup returns CDR1 LGHDT and CDR2 YNNKEL (reference sequence). The CDR3 region is CASSRTQGSRETQYF. In nucleotides, the CDR3 is TGTGCCAGCAGCCGAACACAGGGGTCGAGGGAGACCCAGTACTTC.

Concerning this clonotype: No conserved phenylalanine or tryptophan is present at the end of the CDR3, so a read error is the likely explanation. The chain uses TRBV7-2 and TRBJ2-5; the D call may be TRBD1 or TRBD2 (6 bases each). This CDR3 is 14 amino acids long. Germline values: CDR1 SGHTA, CDR2 FQGNSA. The V end was cut by 3 bases, the J end by 7 bases, with 15 bases between. The CDR3 sequence is CASSFRGLVWTQYL. In DNA form, the CDR3 reads TGTGCCAGCAGCTTTCGGGGGCTCGTATGGACCCAGTACCTC.

This clonotype was picked up many times. The chain combines TRBV7-2 with TRBJ2-4, with D maybe TRBD1 (7 bases). V was trimmed by 1 base and J by 5 bases, leaving 12 bases between them. Germline CDR1 SGHTA, CDR2 FQGNSA. The length of the CDR3 is 15 residues. CDR3 amino acids: CASSLGRGRENIQYF. The CDR3 nucleotides read TGTGCCAGCAGCTTAGGGAGGGGGCGCGAAAACATTCAGTACTTC.

The chain employs TRBV7-9 and TRBJ1-1; no clear D gene. This CDR3 is 12 amino acids long. The germline V gene encodes CDR1 SEHNR and CDR2 FQNEAQ (reference sequence). Trimming took 0 bases from V and 4 from J, leaving 3 bases between them. In DNA, the CDR3 is TGTGCCAGCAGCTTAGCGGCCACTGAAGCTTTCTTT. Translated: CASSLAATEAFF.

This clonotype was observed at least ten times. The chain is built from TRBV28 and TRBJ1-2, with 8 bases fitting TRBD1. The CDR3 is 14 residues long. The V gene's germline CDR1 is MDHEN and CDR2 SYDVKM. V shed 6 bases and J 8 bases; nucleotides not matched to a gene: 11. CDR3 loop: CASRTGTGGYGYTF. CDR3 nucleotide sequence: TGTGCCAGCAGAACCGGGACAGGTGGATACGGCTACACCTTC.

This clonotype was detected a few times. This chain links TRBV30 with TRBJ1-5; 8 bases fit TRBD1. CDR3 length equals 15 residues. Germline V lookup: CDR1 GTSNPN, CDR2 SVGIG (reference sequence). V shed 3 bases, J shed 6 bases, and the junction held 10 bases outside the gene matches. For the CDR3, the DNA is TGTGCCTGGAGCATAGGGGCAGGGGGCTTTCAGCCCCAGCATTTT. Translated: CAWSIGAGGFQPQHF.